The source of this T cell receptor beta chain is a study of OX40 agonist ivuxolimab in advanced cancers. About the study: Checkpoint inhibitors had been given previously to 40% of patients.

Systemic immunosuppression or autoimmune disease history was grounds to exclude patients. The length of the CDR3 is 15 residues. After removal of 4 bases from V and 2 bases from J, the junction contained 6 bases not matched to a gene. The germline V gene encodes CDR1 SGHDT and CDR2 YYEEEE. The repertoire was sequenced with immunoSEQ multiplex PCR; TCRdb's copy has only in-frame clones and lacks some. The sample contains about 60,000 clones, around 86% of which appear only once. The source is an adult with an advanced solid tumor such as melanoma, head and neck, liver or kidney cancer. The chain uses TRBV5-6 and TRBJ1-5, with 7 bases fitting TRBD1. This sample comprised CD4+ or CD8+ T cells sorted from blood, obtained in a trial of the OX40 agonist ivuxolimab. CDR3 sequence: CASSATGTGNQPQHF. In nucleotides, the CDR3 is TGTGCCAGCAGCGCGACAGGGACGGGCAATCAGCCCCAGCATTTT.